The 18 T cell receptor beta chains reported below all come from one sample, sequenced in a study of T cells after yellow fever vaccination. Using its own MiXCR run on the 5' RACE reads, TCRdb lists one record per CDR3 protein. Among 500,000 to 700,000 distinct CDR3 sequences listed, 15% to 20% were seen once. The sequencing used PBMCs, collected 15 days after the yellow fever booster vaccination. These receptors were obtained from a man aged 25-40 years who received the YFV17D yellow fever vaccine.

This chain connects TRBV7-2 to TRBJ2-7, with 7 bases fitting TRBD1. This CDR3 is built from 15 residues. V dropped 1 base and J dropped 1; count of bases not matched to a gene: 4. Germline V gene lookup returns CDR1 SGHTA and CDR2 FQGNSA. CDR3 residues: CASSLETGVSYEQYF. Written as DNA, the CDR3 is TGTGCCAGCAGCTTAGAAACAGGGGTGTCCTACGAGCAGTACTTC.

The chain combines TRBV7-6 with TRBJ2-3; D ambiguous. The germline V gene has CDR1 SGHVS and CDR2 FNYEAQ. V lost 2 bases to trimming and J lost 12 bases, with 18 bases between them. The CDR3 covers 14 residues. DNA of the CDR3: TGTGCCAGCAGCTTAAAGTCGATGGACGGCCCCCAGTATTTT. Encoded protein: CASSLKSMDGPQYF.

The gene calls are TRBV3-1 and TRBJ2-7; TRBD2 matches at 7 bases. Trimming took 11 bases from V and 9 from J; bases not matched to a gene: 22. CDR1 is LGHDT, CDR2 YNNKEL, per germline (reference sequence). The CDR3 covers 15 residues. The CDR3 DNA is TGTGCCTGCTGCCTCTCCGTCGGGAGGACTACATGGCAGTACTTC. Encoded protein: CACCLSVGRTTWQYF.

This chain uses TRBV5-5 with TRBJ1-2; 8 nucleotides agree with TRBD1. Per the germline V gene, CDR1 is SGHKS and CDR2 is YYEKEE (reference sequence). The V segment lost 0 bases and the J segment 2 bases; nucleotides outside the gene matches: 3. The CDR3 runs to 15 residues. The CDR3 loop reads CASSLAGQGNYGYTF. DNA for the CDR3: TGTGCCAGCAGCTTGGCAGGACAGGGCAACTATGGCTACACCTTC.

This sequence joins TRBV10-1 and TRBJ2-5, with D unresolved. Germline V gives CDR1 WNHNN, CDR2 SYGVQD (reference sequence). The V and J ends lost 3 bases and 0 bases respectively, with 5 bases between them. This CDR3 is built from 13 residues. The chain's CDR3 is CASSESYQETQYF. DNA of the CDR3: TGCGCCAGCAGTGAATCCTACCAAGAGACCCAGTACTTC.

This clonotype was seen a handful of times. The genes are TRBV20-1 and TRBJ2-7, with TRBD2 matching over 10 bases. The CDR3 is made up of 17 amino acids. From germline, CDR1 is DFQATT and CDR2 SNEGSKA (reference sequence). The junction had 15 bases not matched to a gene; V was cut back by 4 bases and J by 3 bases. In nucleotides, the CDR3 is TGCAGTGCTAAAAAGGCTAGCGGGAGAGTGGGGTTCTACGAGCAGTACTTC. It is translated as CSAKKASGRVGFYEQYF.

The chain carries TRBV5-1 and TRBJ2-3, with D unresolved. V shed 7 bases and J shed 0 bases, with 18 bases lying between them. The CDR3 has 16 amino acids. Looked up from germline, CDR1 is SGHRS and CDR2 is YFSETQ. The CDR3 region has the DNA TGCGCCAGCGCCGTCTACAGTTTTACTAGCACAGATACGCAGTATTTT. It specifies CASAVYSFTSTDTQYF.

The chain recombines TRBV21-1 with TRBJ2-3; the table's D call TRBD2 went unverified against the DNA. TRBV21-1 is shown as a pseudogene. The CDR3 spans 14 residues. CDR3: CASSEREVADTQYF. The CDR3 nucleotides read TGTGCCAGCTCGGAGCGGGAAGTCGCAGATACGCAGTATTTT.

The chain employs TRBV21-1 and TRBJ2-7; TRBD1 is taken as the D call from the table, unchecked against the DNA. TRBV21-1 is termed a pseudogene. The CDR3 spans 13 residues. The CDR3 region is CASRTAGEGEQYF. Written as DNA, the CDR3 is TGTGCCAGCAGGACAGCGGGAGAGGGCGAGCAGTACTTC.

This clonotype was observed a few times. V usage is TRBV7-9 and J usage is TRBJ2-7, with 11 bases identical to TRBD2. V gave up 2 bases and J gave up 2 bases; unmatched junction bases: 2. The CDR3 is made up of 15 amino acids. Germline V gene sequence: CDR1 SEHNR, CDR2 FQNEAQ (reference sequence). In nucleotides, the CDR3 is TGTGCCAGCAGCTTACCACTAGCGGGAGCCTACGAGCAGTACTTC. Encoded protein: CASSLPLAGAYEQYF.

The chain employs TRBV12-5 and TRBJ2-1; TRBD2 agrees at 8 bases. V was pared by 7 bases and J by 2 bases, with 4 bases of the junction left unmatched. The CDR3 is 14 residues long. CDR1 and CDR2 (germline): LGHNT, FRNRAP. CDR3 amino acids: CASVPGRAYNEQFF. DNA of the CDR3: TGTGCTAGTGTCCCCGGGAGGGCCTACAATGAGCAGTTCTTC.

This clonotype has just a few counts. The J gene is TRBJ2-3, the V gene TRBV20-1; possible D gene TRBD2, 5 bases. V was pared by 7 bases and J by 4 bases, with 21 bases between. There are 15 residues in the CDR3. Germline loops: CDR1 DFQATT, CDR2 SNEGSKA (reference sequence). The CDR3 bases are TGCAGTGTCATATGGAGGAGAGGGAGATCAGATACGCAGTATTTT. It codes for CSVIWRRGRSDTQYF.

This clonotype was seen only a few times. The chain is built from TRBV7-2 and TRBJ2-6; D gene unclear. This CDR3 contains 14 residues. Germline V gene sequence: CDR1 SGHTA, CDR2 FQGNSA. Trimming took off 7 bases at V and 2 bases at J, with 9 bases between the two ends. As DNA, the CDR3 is TGTGCCAGCACCCAAAGGCCTGGGGCCAACGTCCTGACTTTC. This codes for CASTQRPGANVLTF.

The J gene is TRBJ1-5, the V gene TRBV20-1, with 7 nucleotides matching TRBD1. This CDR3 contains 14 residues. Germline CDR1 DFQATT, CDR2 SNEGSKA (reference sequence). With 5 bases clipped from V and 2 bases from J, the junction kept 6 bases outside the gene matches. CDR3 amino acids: CSALRGVGNQPQHF. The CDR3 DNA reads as TGCAGTGCTCTCAGGGGGGTCGGCAATCAGCCCCAGCATTTT.

In DNA, the CDR3 is TGCAGTGCTAGAGTGGGGGGGACAGGGCAAGAGACCCAGTACTTC. As protein: CSARVGGTGQETQYF. This chain uses TRBV20-1 with TRBJ2-5, with 9 positions matching TRBD1. The CDR3 contains 15 residues. V shed 1 base, J shed 2 bases, and the junction held 5 bases outside the gene matches. Germline lookup yields CDR1 DFQATT and CDR2 SNEGSKA (reference sequence).

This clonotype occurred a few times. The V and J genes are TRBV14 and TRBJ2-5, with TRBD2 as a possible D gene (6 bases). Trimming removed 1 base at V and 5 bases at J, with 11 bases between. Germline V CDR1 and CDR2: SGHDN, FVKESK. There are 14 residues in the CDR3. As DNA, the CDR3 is TGTGCCAGCAGCCAAGCCCGGAGGGAGGAGACCCAGTACTTC. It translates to CASSQARREETQYF. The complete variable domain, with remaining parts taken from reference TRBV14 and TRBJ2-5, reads EAGVTQFPSHSVIEKGQTVTLRCDPISGHDNLYWYRRVMGKEIKFLLHFVKESKQDESGMPNNRFLAERTGGTYSTLKVQPAELEDSGVYFCASSQARREETQYFGPGTRLLVL.

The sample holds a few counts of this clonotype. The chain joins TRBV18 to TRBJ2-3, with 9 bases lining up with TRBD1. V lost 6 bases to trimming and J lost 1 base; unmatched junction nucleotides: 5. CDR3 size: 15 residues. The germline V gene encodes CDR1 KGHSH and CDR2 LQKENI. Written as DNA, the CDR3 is TGTGCCAGCTCCCCCACAGGGGGCGGCACAGATACGCAGTATTTT. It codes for CASSPTGGGTDTQYF. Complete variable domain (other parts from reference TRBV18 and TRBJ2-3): NAGVMQNPRHLVRRRGQEARLRCSPMKGHSHVYWYRQLPEEGLKFMVYLQKENIIDESGMPKERFSAEFPKEGPSILRIQQVVRGDSAAYFCASSPTGGGTDTQYFGPGTRLTVL.

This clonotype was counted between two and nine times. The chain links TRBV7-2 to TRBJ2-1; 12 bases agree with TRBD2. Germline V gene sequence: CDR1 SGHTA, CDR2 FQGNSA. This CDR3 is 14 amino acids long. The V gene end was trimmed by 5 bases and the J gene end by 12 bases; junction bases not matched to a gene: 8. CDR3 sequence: CASSPRTSGIRQFF. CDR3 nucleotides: TGTGCCAGCAGCCCCCGGACTAGCGGGATCAGGCAGTTCTTC.